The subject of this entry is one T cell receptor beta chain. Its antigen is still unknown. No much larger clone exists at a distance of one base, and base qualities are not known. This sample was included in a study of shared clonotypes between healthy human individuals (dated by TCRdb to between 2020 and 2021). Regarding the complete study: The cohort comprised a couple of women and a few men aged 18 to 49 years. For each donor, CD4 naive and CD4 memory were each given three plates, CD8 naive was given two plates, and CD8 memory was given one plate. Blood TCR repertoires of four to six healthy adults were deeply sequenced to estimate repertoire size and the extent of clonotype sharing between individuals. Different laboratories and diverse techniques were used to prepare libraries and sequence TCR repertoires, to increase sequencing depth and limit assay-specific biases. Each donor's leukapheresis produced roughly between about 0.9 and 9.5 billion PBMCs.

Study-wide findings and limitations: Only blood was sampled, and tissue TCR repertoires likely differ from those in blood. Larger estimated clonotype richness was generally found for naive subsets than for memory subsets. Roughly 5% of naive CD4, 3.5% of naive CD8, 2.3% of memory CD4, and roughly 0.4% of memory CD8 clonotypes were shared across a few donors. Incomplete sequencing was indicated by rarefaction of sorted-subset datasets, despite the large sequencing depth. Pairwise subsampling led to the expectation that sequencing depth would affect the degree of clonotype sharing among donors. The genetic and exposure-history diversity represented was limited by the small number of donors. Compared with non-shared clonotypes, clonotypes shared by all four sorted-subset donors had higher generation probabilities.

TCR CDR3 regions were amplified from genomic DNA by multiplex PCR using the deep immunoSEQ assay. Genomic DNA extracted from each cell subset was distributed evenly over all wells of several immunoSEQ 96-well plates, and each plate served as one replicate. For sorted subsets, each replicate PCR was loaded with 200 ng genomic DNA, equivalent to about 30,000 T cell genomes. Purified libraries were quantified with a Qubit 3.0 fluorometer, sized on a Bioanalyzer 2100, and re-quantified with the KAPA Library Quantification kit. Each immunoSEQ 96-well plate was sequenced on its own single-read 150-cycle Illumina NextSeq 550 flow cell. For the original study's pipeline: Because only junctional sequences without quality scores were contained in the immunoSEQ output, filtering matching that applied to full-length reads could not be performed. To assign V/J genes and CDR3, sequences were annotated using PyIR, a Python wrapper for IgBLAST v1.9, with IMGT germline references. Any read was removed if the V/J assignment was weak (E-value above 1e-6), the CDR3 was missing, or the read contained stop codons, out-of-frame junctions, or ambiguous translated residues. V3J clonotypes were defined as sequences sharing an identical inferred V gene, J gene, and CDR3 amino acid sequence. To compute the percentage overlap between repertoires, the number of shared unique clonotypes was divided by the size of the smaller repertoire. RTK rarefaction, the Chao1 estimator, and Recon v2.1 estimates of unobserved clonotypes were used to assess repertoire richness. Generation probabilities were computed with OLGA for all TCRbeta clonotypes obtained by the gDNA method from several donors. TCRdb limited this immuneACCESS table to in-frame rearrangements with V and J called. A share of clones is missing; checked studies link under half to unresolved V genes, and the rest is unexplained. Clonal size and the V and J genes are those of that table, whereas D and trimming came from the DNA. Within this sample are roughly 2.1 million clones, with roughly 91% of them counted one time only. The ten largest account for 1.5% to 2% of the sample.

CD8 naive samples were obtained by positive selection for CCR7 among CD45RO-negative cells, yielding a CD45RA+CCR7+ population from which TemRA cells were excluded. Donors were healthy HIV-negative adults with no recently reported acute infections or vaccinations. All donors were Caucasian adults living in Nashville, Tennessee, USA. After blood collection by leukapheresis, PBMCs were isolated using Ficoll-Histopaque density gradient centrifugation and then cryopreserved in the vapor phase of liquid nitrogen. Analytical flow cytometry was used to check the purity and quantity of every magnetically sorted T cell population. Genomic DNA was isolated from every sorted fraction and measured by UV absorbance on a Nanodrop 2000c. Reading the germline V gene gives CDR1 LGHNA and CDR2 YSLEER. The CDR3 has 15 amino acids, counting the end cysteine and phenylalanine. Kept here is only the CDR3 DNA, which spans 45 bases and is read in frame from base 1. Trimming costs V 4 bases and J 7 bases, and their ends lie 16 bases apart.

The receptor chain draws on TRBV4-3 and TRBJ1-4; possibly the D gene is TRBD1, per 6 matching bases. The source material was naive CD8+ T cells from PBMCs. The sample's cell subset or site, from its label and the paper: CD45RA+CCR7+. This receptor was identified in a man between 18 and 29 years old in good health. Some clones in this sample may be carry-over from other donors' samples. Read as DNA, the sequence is TGCGCCAGCAGCCGATTGACAGGTCGGAGTGAAAAACTGTTTTTT. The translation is CASSRLTGRSEKLFF.